A single sample gave rise to the 15 T cell receptor beta chains below, sequenced in a study of CD8 T cells in Susac syndrome. RNA was extracted with the RNeasy kit, and a quantity of about 0.45 to 1 ug was reverse transcribed using random hexamers. TCRdb re-called the immunoSEQ multiplex PCR reads with MiXCR, one entry per CDR3 protein. The sample records 50,000 to 55,000 distinct CDR3 sequences, 95% being singletons. The sequenced material came from CD8+ T cells from PBMCs. The origin of the receptors is a human donor with Susac syndrome.

A remark on this clonotype: A junction boundary mismatches the germline segment, possibly from a read error. This rearrangement joins TRBV27 to TRBJ2-7; D is undetermined. Germline-derived CDR1 and CDR2 are MNHEY and SMNVEV (reference sequence). This CDR3 spans 11 amino acids. The CDR3 reads CASSYGNSLNF. CDR3 bases: TGTGCCAGCAGTTACGGAAACTCCCTCAACTTC.

The chain carries TRBV4-3 and TRBJ1-2; D is ambiguous. Trimming cost V 6 bases and J 4 bases, with 12 bases left between them. The CDR3 has 13 residues. Germline V CDR1 and CDR2: LGHNA, YSLEER. The CDR3 DNA reads TGCGCCAGCAGTGGAAATCCCCTCTATGGCTACACCTTC. Residues: CASSGNPLYGYTF.

This chain uses TRBV6-1 with TRBJ2-1; D might be TRBD2 (6 bases). Germline CDR1 and CDR2: MNHNS and SASEGT. With 6 bases removed from V and 8 bases from J, the gap between germline ends came to 11 bases. CDR3 length: 12 residues. The CDR3 loop is CASSVGTYEQFF. As DNA, the CDR3 is TGTGCCAGCAGCGTCGGGACTTATGAGCAGTTCTTC.

This rearrangement joins TRBV5-1 to TRBJ2-6; no clear D gene. V gave up 7 bases and J gave up 0 bases, with 17 bases separating them. Germline V CDR1 and CDR2: SGHRS, YFSETQ. The CDR3 runs to 17 residues. Written as DNA, the CDR3 is TGCGCCAGCGGTTCTTGGGGTTCTTCCTCTGGGGCCAACGTCCTGACTTTC. Translated: CASGSWGSSSGANVLTF.

The chain joins TRBV9 to TRBJ2-2; no clear D. Germline V CDR1 and CDR2: SGDLS, YYNGEE. The CDR3 is 10 residues long. The V gene lost 3 bases and the J gene lost 9 bases, with 3 bases spanning the gap. CDR3 sequence: CASSGRELFF. As DNA, the CDR3 is TGTGCCAGCAGCGGCAGGGAGCTGTTTTTT.

The chain employs TRBV4-3 and TRBJ2-7, with D unclear. The V end was cut by 0 bases, the J end by 1 base, with 13 bases between. Germline CDR1 LGHNA, CDR2 YSLEER. The CDR3 is made up of 16 amino acids. The CDR3 region has the DNA TGCGCCAGCAGCCAAGAGTGGCCCCCGCCATCCTACGAGCAGTACTTC. This translates into CASSQEWPPPSYEQYF.

The chain uses TRBV25-1 and TRBJ1-2; D may be TRBD1 (6 bases). This CDR3 is built from 15 residues. V was cut by 3 bases and J by 5 bases, with 16 bases left in between. Germline values: CDR1 MGHDK, CDR2 SYGVNS. CDR3 in amino acids: CASSDNRAGGYGYTF. DNA of the CDR3: TGTGCCAGCAGTGACAACAGGGCCGGAGGATATGGCTACACCTTC.

The rearrangement joins TRBV28 to TRBJ2-7; no firm D call. Trimming removed 5 bases from V and 2 bases from J, with 16 bases in between. Germline V gene lookup returns CDR1 MDHEN and CDR2 SYDVKM. The CDR3 spans 15 residues. CDR3 coding DNA: TGTGCCAGCAGTCCACCCCCGGAACAGACCTACGAGCAGTACTTC. As protein: CASSPPPEQTYEQYF.

The chain recombines TRBV24-1 with TRBJ2-5; tentatively, D is TRBD2 (6 bases). In germline, CDR1 is KGHDR, CDR2 SFDVKD. The length of the CDR3 is 16 residues. Trimming left V 2 bases short and J 4 bases short, with 16 bases between. This CDR3 reads CATSDSSGRGGETQYF. CDR3 bases: TGTGCCACCAGTGATTCATCAGGACGGGGAGGAGAGACCCAGTACTTC.

The chain couples TRBV29-1 to TRBJ2-3, with 7 positions matching TRBD1. V lost 5 bases and J lost 6; bases outside the gene matches: 14. The CDR3 covers 15 residues. CDR1 is SQVTM, CDR2 ANQGSEA, per germline. CDR3 DNA: TGCAGCGTTTCCAGCCCGGGACAGAGGTTTGATACGCAGTATTTT. Protein product: CSVSSPGQRFDTQYF.

J is TRBJ2-1 and V is TRBV27, with no clear D. Trimming removed 0 bases at V and 7 bases at J, with 13 bases between. This CDR3 is 15 amino acids long. CDR1 is MNHEY, CDR2 SMNVEV, per germline (reference sequence). The CDR3 protein is CASSLSPSTGNEQFF. The CDR3 DNA reads TGTGCCAGCAGTTTATCCCCCTCGACTGGTAATGAGCAGTTCTTC.

The gene calls are TRBV9 and TRBJ2-3; D remains ambiguous. Germline loops: CDR1 SGDLS, CDR2 YYNGEE. Trimming left V 0 bases short and J 6 bases short, with 5 bases between. The CDR3 has 12 residues. As DNA, the CDR3 is TGTGCCAGCAGCGTAGTTGGTGATACGCAGTATTTT. Amino acid sequence: CASSVVGDTQYF.

V and J are TRBV9 and TRBJ2-1, with 7 bases fitting TRBD2. The V and J ends lost 4 bases and 6 bases, in that order; junction bases with no gene match: 13. The CDR3 is 16 residues long. Germline V CDR1 and CDR2: SGDLS, YYNGEE. CDR3 DNA: TGTGCCAGCAGCCCCCGTCCTAGCGGAAATATCAATGAGCAGTTCTTC. The encoded protein is CASSPRPSGNINEQFF.

This clonotype has more than one count but fewer than ten. V and J are TRBV5-6 and TRBJ2-2; D is unresolved. Looked up from germline, CDR1 is SGHDT and CDR2 is YYEEEE. The CDR3 has 12 residues. V was trimmed by 5 bases and J by 8 bases, leaving 10 bases between them. The CDR3 region has the DNA TGTGCCAGCAGTTTAGGGCTGGGGGAGCTGTTTTTT. Encoded protein: CASSLGLGELFF.

The rearrangement uses TRBV4-1 and TRBJ2-7; 7 nucleotides line up with TRBD1. Germline V lookup: CDR1 MGHRA, CDR2 YSYEKL. The CDR3 sequence is 15 residues long. Losses at the gene ends were 1 base for V and 4 bases for J; bases not matched to a gene: 7. CDR3 amino acids: CASSQAWGRGYEQYF. The CDR3 bases are TGCGCCAGCAGCCAAGCGTGGGGCAGGGGGTACGAGCAGTACTTC.